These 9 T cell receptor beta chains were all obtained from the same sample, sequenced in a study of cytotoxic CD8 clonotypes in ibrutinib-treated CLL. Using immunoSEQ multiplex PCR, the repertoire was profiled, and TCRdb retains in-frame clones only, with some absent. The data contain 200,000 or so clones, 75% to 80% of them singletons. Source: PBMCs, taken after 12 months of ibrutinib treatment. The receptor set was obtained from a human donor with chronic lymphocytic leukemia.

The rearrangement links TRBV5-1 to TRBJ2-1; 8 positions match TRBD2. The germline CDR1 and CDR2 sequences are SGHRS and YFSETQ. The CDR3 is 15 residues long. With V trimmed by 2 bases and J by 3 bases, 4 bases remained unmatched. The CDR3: CASSFRGTSYNEQFF. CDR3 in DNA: TGCGCCAGCAGCTTTCGTGGGACTAGCTACAATGAGCAGTTCTTC.

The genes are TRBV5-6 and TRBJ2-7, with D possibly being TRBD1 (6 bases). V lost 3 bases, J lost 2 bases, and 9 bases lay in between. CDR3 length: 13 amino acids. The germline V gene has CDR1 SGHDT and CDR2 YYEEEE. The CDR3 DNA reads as TGTGCCAGCAGCTCCGGACAGACCTACGAGCAGTACTTC. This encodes CASSSGQTYEQYF.

The CDR3 reads CASSRTGQVYEQYF. The CDR3 DNA sequence: TGTGCCAGCAGCCGGACGGGACAGGTCTACGAGCAGTACTTC. The chain carries TRBV6-1 and TRBJ2-7; 8 nucleotides align to TRBD1. Germline CDR1 and CDR2: MNHNS and SASEGT. Trimming cost V 6 bases and J 3 bases; bases outside gene matches: 7. This CDR3 spans 14 amino acids.

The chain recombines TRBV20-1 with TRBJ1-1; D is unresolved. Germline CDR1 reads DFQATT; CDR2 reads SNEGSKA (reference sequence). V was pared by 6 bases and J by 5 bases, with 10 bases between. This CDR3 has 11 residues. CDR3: CSATQMTEAFF. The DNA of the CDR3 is TGCAGTGCCACCCAAATGACTGAAGCTTTCTTT.

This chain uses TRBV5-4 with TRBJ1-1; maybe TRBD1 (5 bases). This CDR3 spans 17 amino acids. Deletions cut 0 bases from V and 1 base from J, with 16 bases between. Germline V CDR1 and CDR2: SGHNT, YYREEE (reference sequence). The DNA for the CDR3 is TGTGCCAGCAGCTTGGAATGGGGCGCGGGAGGGAACACTGAAGCTTTCTTT. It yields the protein CASSLEWGAGGNTEAFF.

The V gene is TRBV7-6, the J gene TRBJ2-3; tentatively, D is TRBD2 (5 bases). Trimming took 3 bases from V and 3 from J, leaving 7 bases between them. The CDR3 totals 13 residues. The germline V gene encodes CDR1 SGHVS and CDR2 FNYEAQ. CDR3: CASSFGGTDTQYF. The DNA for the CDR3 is TGTGCCAGCAGCTTTGGCGGGACAGATACGCAGTATTTT.

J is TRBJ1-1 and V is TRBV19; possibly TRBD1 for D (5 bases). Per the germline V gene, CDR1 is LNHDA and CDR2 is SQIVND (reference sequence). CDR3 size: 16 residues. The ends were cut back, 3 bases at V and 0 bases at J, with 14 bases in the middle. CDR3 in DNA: TGTGCCAGTAGTATGGGCTGGGGCGGGTTGAACACTGAAGCTTTCTTT. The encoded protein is CASSMGWGGLNTEAFF. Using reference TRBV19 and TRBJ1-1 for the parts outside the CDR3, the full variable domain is DGGITQSPKYLFRKEGQNVTLSCEQNLNHDAMYWYRQDPGQGLRLIYYSQIVNDFQKGDIAEGYSVSREKKESFPLTVTSAQKNPTAFYLCASSMGWGGLNTEAFFGQGTRLTVV.

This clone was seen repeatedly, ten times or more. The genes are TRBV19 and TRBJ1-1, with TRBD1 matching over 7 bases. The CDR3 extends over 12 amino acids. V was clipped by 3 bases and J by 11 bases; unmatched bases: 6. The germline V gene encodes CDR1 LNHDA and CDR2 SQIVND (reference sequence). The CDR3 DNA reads TGTGCCAGTAGTATCGTACAGGGGTATGCTTTCTTT. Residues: CASSIVQGYAFF. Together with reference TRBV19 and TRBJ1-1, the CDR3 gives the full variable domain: DGGITQSPKYLFRKEGQNVTLSCEQNLNHDAMYWYRQDPGQGLRLIYYSQIVNDFQKGDIAEGYSVSREKKESFPLTVTSAQKNPTAFYLCASSIVQGYAFFGQGTRLTVV.

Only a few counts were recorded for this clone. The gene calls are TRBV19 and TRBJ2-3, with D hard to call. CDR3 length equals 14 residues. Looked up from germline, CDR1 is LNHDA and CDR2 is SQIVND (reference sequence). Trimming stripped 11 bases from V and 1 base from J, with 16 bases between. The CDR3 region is CAAASGPGTDTQYF. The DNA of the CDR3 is TGTGCCGCCGCTTCTGGGCCTGGCACAGATACGCAGTATTTT.